What follows describes a single T cell receptor (beta chain). Subjects aged 18 to 65 presented with newly diagnosed hyperthyroidism of less than 2 months' duration. The authors took PBMCs from 10 ml fresh peripheral blood. These data originate in a study of T cells in Graves' hyperthyroidism and ophthalmopathy. Amplified TCR beta CDR3 regions came from RNA transcripts. The HTBI set primed first-round TCR CDR3 RT-PCR. TCRdb redid the calling of the multiplex PCR reads with MiXCR, one entry per CDR3 protein. Here the sample spans around 400,000 distinct CDR3 sequences, 13% being singletons. The CDR3 is 13 amino acids. V was pared by 5 bases and J by 0 bases, with 5 bases between. CDR1 and CDR2 from the germline V gene are SGHRS and YFSETQ.

The chain links TRBV5-1 to TRBJ2-2; D gene uncertain. The sequenced material came from blood. The sequence was collected from a woman in her late teens or twenties with Graves' hyperthyroidism. The CDR3 DNA follows: TGCGCCAGCAGACAAGCGAACACCGGGGAGCTGTTTTTT. Amino acids: CASRQANTGELFF.